These 9 T cell receptor beta chains originate from one sample sequenced in a study of T cell responses to AZD1222 COVID-19 vaccine. The method was immunoSEQ multiplex PCR; TCRdb's version includes in-frame clones alone and lacks a portion of them. This sample has approximately 100,000 clones, with around 90% found just once. The material was peripheral blood, obtained on day 0 of AZD1222 vaccination. The receptors come from an adult in good health.

V is TRBV3-1 (or the pseudogene TRBV3-2) and J is TRBJ2-3, with 8 nucleotides matching TRBD2. The CDR3 has 15 amino acids. V shed 4 bases and J 2 bases; nucleotides not matched to a gene: 5. Germline loops: CDR1 LGHDT, CDR2 YNNKEL (reference sequence). CDR3 sequence reads: CASSPRGEITDTQYF. In nucleotides, the CDR3 is TGTGCCAGCAGCCCGCGGGGGGAAATCACAGATACGCAGTATTTT.

The rearrangement links TRBV29-1 to TRBJ1-2; unclear D gene. The germline V gene has CDR1 SQVTM and CDR2 ANQGSEA. The V and J ends lost 6 bases and 14 bases respectively, with 16 bases between them. CDR3 size: 10 residues. The CDR3 spells CSVRVAGWTF. CDR3 coding DNA: TGCAGCGTGAGGGTGGCAGGATGGACCTTC.

The chain links TRBV7-9 to TRBJ1-5; D is undetermined. CDR1 SEHNR and CDR2 FQNEAQ come from the germline V gene (reference sequence). CDR3 length equals 15 residues. Trimming removed 0 bases at V and 0 bases at J, with 6 bases between. In DNA, the CDR3 is TGTGCCAGCAGCTTAGCGGCCGGTAGCAATCAGCCCCAGCATTTT. Its protein is CASSLAAGSNQPQHF.

The chain employs TRBV5-5 and TRBJ1-3, with D perhaps matching TRBD1 (5 bases). The germline gives CDR1 SGHKS, CDR2 YYEKEE (reference sequence). The CDR3 totals 15 residues. V dropped 4 bases and J dropped 4 bases, with 15 bases sitting between them. For the CDR3, the DNA is TGTGCCAGCAGCCCCCTGGGGGTTTCAGGAAACACCATATATTTT. Its protein product is CASSPLGVSGNTIYF.

The chain combines TRBV4-2 with TRBJ2-3, with D perhaps matching TRBD1 or TRBD2 (5 bases each). CDR1 is LGHNA, CDR2 YNFKEQ, per germline. Deletions cut 4 bases from V and 3 bases from J, with 17 bases between. CDR3 length: 16 amino acids. CDR3: CASSPPDGAETDTQYF. CDR3 in DNA: TGTGCCAGCAGCCCACCGGACGGGGCGGAGACAGATACGCAGTATTTT.

The chain links TRBV4-1 to TRBJ2-1; no definite D call. V gave up 1 base and J gave up 4 bases, with 11 bases separating them. Germline V gene lookup returns CDR1 MGHRA and CDR2 YSYEKL. The CDR3 consists of 15 residues. The CDR3 region is CASSQGANEYNEQFF. Here the CDR3 DNA reads TGCGCCAGCAGCCAAGGGGCCAACGAATACAATGAGCAGTTCTTC.

V gene TRBV12-3 or TRBV12-4 combines with J gene TRBJ1-2; 7 bases are shared with TRBD1. V lost 4 bases to trimming and J lost 7 bases; unmatched junction nucleotides: 6. This CDR3 contains 13 residues. Here the CDR3 reads CASSSTGVRGYTF. CDR3 coding DNA: TGTGCCAGCAGTTCAACAGGGGTACGTGGCTACACCTTC.

The genes are TRBV5-4 and TRBJ2-6; 9 bases are shared with TRBD1. Trimming took 4 bases from V and 0 from J; bases not matched to a gene: 8. This CDR3 has 18 amino acids. CDR1 and CDR2 (germline): SGHNT, YYREEE (reference sequence). The CDR3 sequence: CASSPPGQGPSGANVLTF. CDR3 sequence (DNA): TGTGCCAGCAGCCCTCCGGGACAGGGCCCCTCTGGGGCCAACGTCCTGACTTTC.

This clone was seen only a few times. The V call is TRBV7-2, the J call TRBJ2-7; D gene unclear. This CDR3 comprises 12 residues. CDR1 SGHTA and CDR2 FQGNSA come from the germline V gene. Trimming stripped 5 bases from V and 5 bases from J, with 10 bases between. Here the CDR3 DNA reads TGTGCCAGCAGCCCTGACATAGACGAGCAGTACTTC. The encoded protein is CASSPDIDEQYF.